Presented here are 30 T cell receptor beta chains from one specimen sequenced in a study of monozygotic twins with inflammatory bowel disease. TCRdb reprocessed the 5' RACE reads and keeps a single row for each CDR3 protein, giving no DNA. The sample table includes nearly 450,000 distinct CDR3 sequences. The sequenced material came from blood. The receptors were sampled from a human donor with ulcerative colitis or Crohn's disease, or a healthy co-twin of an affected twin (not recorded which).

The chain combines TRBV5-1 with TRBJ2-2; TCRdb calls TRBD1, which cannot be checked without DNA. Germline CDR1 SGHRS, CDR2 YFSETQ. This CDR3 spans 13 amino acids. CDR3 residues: CASGQGGTGELFF.

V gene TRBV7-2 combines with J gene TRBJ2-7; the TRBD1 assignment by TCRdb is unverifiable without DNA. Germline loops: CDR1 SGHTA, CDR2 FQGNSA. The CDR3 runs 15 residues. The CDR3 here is CASSLVGGGTYEQYF.

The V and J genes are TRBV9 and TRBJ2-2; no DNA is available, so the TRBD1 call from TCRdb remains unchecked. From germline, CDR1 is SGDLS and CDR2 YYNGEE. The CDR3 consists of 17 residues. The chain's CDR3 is CASSGQRGGLHTGELFF.

CDR3 loop: CSVEDQGQVGEQYF. V usage is TRBV29-1 and J usage is TRBJ2-7; the D call of TRBD1 rests on TCRdb alone, since no DNA is present to check it. Germline values: CDR1 SQVTM, CDR2 ANQGSEA. The CDR3 sequence is 14 residues long.

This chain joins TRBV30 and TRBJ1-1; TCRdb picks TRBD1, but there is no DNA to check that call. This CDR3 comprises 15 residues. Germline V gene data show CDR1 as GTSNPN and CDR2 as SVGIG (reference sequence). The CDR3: CAWSVPGQIGTEAFF.

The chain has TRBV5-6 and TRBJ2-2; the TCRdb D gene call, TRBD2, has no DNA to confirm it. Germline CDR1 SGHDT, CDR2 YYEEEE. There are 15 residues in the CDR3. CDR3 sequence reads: CASTSGNLPTGELFF.

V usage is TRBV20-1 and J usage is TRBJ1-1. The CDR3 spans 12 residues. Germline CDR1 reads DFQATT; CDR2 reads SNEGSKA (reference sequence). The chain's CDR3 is CSARGSVTEAFF.

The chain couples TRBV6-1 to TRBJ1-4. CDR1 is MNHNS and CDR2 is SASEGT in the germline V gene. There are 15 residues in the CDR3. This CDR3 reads CASSEQIATNEKLFF.

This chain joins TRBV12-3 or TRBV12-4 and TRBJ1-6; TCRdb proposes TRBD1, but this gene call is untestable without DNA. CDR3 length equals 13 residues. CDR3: CASSTDYNSPLHF.

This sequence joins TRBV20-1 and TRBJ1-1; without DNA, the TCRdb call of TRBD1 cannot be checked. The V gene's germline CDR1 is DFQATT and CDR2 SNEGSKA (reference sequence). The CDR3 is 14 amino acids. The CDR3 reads CSARDGGTGIEAFF.

The CDR3 is CATSPRYNEQFF. V is TRBV15 and J is TRBJ2-1. This CDR3 region has 12 residues. Germline loops: CDR1 LNHNV, CDR2 YYDKDF (reference sequence).

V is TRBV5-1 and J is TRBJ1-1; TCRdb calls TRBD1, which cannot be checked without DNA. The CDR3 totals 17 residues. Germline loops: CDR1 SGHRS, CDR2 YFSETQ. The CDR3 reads CASSLGQGNLMNTEAFF.

The CDR3 is CAISESGTGAGANVLTF. The V gene is TRBV10-3, the J gene TRBJ2-6; TCRdb calls TRBD1, which cannot be checked without DNA. The CDR3 sequence is 17 residues long. CDR1 and CDR2 from the germline V gene are ENHRY and SYGVKD.

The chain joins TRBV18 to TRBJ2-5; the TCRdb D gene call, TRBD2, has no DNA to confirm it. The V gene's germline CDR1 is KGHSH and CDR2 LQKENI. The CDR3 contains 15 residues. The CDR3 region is CASKYSGGYQETQYF.

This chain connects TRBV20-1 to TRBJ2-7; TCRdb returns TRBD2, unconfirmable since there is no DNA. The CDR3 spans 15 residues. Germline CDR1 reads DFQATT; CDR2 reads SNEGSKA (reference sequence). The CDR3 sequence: CSAFTGGSGVGEQYF.

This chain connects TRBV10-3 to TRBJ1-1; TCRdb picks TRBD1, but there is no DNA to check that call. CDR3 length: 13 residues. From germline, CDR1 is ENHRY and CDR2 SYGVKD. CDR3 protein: CAIKGDGDTEAFF.

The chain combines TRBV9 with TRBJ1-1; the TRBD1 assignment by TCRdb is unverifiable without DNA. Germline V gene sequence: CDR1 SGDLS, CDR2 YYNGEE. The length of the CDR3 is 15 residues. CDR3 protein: CASSPPTVVNTEAFF. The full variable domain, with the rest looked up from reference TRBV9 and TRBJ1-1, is DSGVTQTPKHLITATGQRVTLRCSPRSGDLSVYWYQQSLDQGLQFLIQYYNGEERAKGNILERFSAQQFPDLHSELNLSSLELGDSALYFCASSPPTVVNTEAFFGQGTRLTVV.

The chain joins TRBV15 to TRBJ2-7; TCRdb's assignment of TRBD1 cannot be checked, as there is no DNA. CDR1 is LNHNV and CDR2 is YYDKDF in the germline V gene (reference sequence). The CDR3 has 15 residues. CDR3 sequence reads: CATSRPGQGAGEQYF.

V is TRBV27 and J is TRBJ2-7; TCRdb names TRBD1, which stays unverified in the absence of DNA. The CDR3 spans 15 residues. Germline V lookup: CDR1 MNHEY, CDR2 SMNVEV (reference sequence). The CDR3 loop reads CASSSYPGGIYEQYF.

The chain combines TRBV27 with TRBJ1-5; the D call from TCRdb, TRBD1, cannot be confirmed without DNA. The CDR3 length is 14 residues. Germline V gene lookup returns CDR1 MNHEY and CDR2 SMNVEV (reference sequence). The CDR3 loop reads CASSPDRVDQPQHF.

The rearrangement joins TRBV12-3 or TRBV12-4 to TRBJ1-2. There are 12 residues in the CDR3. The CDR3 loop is CASSPFGGGYTF.

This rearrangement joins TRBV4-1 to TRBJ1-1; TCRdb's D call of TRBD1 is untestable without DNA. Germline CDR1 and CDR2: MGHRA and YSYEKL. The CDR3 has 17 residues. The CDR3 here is CASSQPAGGNMNTEAFF.

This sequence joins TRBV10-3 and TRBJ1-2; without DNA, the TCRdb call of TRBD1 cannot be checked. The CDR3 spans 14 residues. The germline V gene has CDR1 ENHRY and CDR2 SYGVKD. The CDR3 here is CAISITDRDYGYTF.

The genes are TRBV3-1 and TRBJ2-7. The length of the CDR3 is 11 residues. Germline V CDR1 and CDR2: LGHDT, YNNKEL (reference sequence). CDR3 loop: CASSQGRWRYF.

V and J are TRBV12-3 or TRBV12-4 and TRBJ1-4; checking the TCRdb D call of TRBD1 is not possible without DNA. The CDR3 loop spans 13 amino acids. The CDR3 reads CASTPGEGTKLFF.

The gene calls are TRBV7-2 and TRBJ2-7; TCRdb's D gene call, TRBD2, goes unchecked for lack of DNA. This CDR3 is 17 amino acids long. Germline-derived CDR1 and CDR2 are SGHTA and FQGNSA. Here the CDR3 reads CASSRALRDLHSYEQYF.

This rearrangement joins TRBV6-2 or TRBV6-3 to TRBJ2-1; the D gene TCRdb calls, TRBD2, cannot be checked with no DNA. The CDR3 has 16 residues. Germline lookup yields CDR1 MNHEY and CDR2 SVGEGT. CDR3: CASSPRGTSGRGEQFF.

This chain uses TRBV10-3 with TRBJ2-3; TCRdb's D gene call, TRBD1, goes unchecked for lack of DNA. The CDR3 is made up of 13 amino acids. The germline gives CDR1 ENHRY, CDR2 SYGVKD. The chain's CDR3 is CAIRDRGTDMQYF.

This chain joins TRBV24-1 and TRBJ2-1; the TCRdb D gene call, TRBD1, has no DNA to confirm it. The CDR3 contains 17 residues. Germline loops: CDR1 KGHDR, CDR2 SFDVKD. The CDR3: CATSDRAPGPDFDEQFF.

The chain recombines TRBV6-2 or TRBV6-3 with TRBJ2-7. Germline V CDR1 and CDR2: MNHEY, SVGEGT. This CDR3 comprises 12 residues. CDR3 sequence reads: CASSQTNYEQYF.